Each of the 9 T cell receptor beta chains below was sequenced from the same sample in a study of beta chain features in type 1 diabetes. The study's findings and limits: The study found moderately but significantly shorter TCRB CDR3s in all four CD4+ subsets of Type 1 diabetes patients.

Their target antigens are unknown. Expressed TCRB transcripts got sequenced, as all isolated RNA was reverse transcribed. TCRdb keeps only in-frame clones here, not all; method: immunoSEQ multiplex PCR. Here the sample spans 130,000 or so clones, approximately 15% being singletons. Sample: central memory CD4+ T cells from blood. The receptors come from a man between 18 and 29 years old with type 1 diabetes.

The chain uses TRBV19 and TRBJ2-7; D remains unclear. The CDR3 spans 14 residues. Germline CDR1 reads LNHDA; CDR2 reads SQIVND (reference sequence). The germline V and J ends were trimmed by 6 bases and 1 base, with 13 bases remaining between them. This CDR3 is CASSLQISSYEQYF. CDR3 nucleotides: TGTGCCAGTAGCCTACAGATAAGTTCCTACGAGCAGTACTTC.

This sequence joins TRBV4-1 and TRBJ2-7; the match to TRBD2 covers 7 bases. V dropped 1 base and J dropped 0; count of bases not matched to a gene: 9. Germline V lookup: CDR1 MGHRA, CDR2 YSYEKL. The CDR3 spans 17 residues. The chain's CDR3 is CASSQAGGLPSSYEQYF. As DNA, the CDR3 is TGCGCCAGCAGCCAAGCGGGGGGACTCCCAAGCTCCTACGAGCAGTACTTC.

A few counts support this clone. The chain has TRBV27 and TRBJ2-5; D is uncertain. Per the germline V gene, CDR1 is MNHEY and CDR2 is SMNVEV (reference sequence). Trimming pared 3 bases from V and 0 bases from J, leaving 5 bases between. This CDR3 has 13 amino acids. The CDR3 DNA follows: TGTGCCAGCAGTTTGAGAGACCAAGAGACCCAGTACTTC. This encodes CASSLRDQETQYF.

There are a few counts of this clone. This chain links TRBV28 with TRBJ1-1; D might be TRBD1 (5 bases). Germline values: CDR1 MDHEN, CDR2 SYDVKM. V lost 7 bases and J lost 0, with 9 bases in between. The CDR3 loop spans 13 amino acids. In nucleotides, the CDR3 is TGTGCCAGCAAGGGGAGAGTGAACACTGAAGCTTTCTTT. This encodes CASKGRVNTEAFF.

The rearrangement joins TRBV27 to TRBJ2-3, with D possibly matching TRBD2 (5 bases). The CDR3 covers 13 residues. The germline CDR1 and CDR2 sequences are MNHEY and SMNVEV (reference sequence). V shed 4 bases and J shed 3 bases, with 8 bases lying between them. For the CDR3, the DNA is TGTGCCAGCAGTTCGGAGGATACAGATACGCAGTATTTT. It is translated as CASSSEDTDTQYF.

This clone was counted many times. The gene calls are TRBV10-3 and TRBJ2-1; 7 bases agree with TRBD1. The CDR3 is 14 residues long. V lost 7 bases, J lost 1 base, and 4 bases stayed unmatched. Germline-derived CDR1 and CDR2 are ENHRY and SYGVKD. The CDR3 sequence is CAITRDSSYNEQFF. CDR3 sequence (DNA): TGTGCCATCACCCGGGACAGTTCCTACAATGAGCAGTTCTTC.

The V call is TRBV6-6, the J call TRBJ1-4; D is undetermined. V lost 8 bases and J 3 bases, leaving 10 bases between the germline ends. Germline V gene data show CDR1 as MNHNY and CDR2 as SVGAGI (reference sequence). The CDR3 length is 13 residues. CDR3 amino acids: CASAREANEKLFF. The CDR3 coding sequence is TGTGCCAGCGCCCGGGAGGCTAATGAAAAACTGTTTTTT.

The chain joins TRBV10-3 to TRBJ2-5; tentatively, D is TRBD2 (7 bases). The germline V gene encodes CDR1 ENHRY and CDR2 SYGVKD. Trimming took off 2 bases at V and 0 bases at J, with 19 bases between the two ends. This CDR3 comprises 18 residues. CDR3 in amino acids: CAISEPVGGPSYQETQYF. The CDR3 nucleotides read TGTGCCATCAGTGAGCCGGTGGGGGGGCCCTCTTACCAAGAGACCCAGTACTTC.

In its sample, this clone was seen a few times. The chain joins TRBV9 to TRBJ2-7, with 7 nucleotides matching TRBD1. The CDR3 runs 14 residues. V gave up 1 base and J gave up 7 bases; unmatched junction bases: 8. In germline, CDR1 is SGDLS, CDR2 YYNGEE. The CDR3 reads CASSVSPGTVEQYF. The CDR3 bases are TGTGCCAGCAGCGTAAGTCCTGGGACAGTTGAGCAGTACTTC.